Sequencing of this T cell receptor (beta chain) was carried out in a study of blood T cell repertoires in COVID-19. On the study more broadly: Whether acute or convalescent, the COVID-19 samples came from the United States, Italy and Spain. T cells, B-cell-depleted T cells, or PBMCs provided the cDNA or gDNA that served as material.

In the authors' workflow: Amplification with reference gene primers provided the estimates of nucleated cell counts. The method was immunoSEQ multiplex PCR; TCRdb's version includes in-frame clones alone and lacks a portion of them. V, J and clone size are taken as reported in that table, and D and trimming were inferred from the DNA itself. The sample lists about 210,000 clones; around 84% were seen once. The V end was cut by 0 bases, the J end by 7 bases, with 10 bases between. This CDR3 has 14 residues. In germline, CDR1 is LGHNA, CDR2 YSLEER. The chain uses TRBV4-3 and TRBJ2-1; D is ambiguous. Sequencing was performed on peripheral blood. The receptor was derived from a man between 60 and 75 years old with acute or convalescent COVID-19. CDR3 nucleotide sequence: TGCGCCAGCAGCCAAGAAAGATCAGGAAATGAGCAGTTCTTC. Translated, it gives CASSQERSGNEQFF.